These 26 T cell receptor beta chains originate from one sample sequenced in a study of beta chain features in type 1 diabetes (dated 2018 in TCRdb). The library was built by means of the immunoSEQ multiplex PCR assay. The entire isolated RNA was reverse transcribed using the High Capacity cDNA Reverse Transcription Kit, and thus expressed TCRB transcripts were sequenced. This immuneACCESS table, as held by TCRdb, lists in-frame sequences with V and J called but not all clones. Of the missing ones, under half trace to an unresolved V gene in checked studies; the others have no known cause. In this sample the table shows some 410,000 clones, over 9.5% of which occur a single time. Jointly, the top ten make up 0.045% to 0.05% of the sample. Sequenced input: naive CD4+ T cells from blood. According to the study, the label for this sample's cell subset or site signals: true naive CD4+ T cells. The receptors here all came from a woman aged 18-29 years in good health.

The chain uses TRBV19 and TRBJ2-1; D possibly corresponds to TRBD1 (6 bases). Between the trimmed V and J ends, which lost 7 bases and 0 bases, there was a span of 13 bases. The V gene's germline CDR1 is LNHDA and CDR2 SQIVND (reference sequence). The CDR3 covers 15 residues. The CDR3 bases are TGTGCCAGTAACATGGGGGCCGGCTCCTACAATGAGCAGTTCTTC. As protein: CASNMGAGSYNEQFF.

This clone was seen only a few times. The V gene is TRBV5-6, the J gene TRBJ2-7; either TRBD1 or TRBD2 may supply D (5 bases each). The germline V gene has CDR1 SGHDT and CDR2 YYEEEE. With 0 bases removed from V and 6 bases from J, the gap between germline ends came to 16 bases. This CDR3 is 15 amino acids long. CDR3 amino acids: CASSLAVSWGSEQYF. The CDR3, as DNA: TGTGCCAGCAGCTTGGCCGTTTCTTGGGGGAGCGAGCAGTACTTC. The variable domain in full, with the rest retrieved from reference TRBV5-6 and TRBJ2-7, is DAGVTQSPTHLIKTRGQQVTLRCSPKSGHDTVSWYQQALGQGPQFIFQYYEEEERQRGNFPDRFSGHQFPNYSSELNVNALLLGDSALYLCASSLAVSWGSEQYFGPGTRLTVT.

This clone was detected only a few times. The chain couples TRBV27 to TRBJ1-5; 7 bases are a match to TRBD1. This CDR3 comprises 15 residues. Trimming cost V 6 bases and J 2 bases; bases outside gene matches: 7. Germline CDR1 MNHEY, CDR2 SMNVEV (reference sequence). The CDR3 nucleotides are TGTGCCAGCAGAATTACAGGGGTTGGCAATCAGCCCCAGCATTTT. Its protein product is CASRITGVGNQPQHF.

This clone was observed a handful of times. The V call is TRBV30, the J call TRBJ2-7; a possible D gene is TRBD1 (6 bases). V lost 0 bases and J 0 bases, leaving 9 bases between the germline ends. Germline assignment: CDR1 GTSNPN and CDR2 SVGIG (reference sequence). The CDR3 has 14 amino acids. As DNA, the CDR3 is TGTGCCTGGAGTGTCAGGGGAAGCTCCTACGAGCAGTACTTC. It encodes CAWSVRGSSYEQYF.

The chain has TRBV25-1 and TRBJ2-3; D not resolved. Germline CDR1 and CDR2: MGHDK and SYGVNS. The CDR3 contains 10 residues. The DNA of the CDR3 is TGTGCGGCCGAGAGCAGTACGCAGTATTTT. Amino acid sequence: CAAESSTQYF.

There are a few counts of this clone. The chain carries TRBV5-1 and TRBJ1-2; tentatively, D is TRBD1 (6 bases). Germline V gene sequence: CDR1 SGHRS, CDR2 YFSETQ. The CDR3 length is 16 residues. The V end was cut by 4 bases, the J end by 4 bases, with 20 bases between. The chain's CDR3 is CASSGYRPGAGYGYTF. The DNA for the CDR3 is TGCGCCAGCAGCGGATACCGGCCGGGGGCAGGCTATGGCTACACCTTC.

The rearrangement joins TRBV9 to TRBJ2-1; TRBD1 aligns across 8 bases. The V segment lost 4 bases and the J segment 4 bases; nucleotides outside the gene matches: 7. From germline, CDR1 is SGDLS and CDR2 YYNGEE. The CDR3 extends over 15 amino acids. Here the CDR3 DNA reads TGTGCCAGCAGCAGGGGACAGGCTCCTTACAATGAGCAGTTCTTC. This gives the protein CASSRGQAPYNEQFF.

The rearrangement uses TRBV5-1 and TRBJ2-1; 11 bases align to TRBD2. CDR3 length: 15 residues. V was pared by 4 bases and J by 4 bases, with 4 bases of the junction left unmatched. The germline V gene has CDR1 SGHRS and CDR2 YFSETQ. CDR3 nucleotides: TGCGCCAGCAGCCCGGGACTAGCGGTATACAATGAGCAGTTCTTC. As protein: CASSPGLAVYNEQFF.

This clone was seen a few times. The V gene is TRBV4-1, the J gene TRBJ2-1; 14 bases are a match to TRBD2. Per germline, CDR1 MGHRA and CDR2 YSYEKL. V was clipped by 2 bases and J by 7 bases; unmatched bases: 4. There are 16 residues in the CDR3. CDR3 protein: CASSQRGLAGGNEQFF. As DNA, the CDR3 is TGCGCCAGCAGCCAACGAGGACTAGCGGGAGGAAATGAGCAGTTCTTC.

This chain links TRBV7-8 with TRBJ2-1; D might be TRBD2 (5 bases). Trimming stripped 1 base from V and 1 base from J, with 11 bases between. The CDR3 runs to 16 residues. Germline-derived CDR1 and CDR2 are SGHVS and FQNEAQ. CDR3 sequence reads: CASSLGAWRSYNEQFF. The CDR3 DNA sequence: TGTGCCAGCAGCTTAGGCGCTTGGAGGTCCTACAATGAGCAGTTCTTC.

The chain has TRBV9 and TRBJ1-1; the D is unclear. The CDR3 has 13 residues. V gave up 4 bases and J gave up 1 base, with 8 bases separating them. The V gene's germline CDR1 is SGDLS and CDR2 YYNGEE. This CDR3 reads CASSIDGNTEAFF. The CDR3, as DNA: TGTGCCAGCAGCATTGACGGGAACACTGAAGCTTTCTTT.

The chain joins TRBV9 to TRBJ1-1; D not resolved. CDR3 length: 16 residues. Trimming stripped 3 bases from V and 1 base from J, with 16 bases between. The germline CDR1 and CDR2 sequences are SGDLS and YYNGEE. Written as DNA, the CDR3 is TGTGCCAGCAGCGCCCCCTTACACTGGCGGAACACTGAAGCTTTCTTT. Its protein is CASSAPLHWRNTEAFF.

The chain uses TRBV29-1 and TRBJ1-1, with D hard to call. V lost 5 bases and J lost 1, with 14 bases in between. CDR1 SQVTM and CDR2 ANQGSEA come from the germline V gene. CDR3 length: 14 amino acids. CDR3 bases: TGCAGCGTTCACTTTCCCTCAAGGAACACTGAAGCTTTCTTT. This encodes CSVHFPSRNTEAFF.

The CDR3 DNA reads TGTGCCAGCAGAGTTGAACTAGCGGGCACAGATACGCAGTATTTT. This encodes CASRVELAGTDTQYF. This sequence joins TRBV4-2 and TRBJ2-3; 8 bases are a match to TRBD2. This CDR3 contains 15 residues. After removal of 6 bases from V and 1 base from J, the junction contained 6 bases not matched to a gene. In germline, CDR1 is LGHNA, CDR2 YNFKEQ.

The V and J genes are TRBV25-1 and TRBJ2-7; unclear D gene. CDR3 length: 12 amino acids. Germline V lookup: CDR1 MGHDK, CDR2 SYGVNS. Trimming removed 2 bases from V and 4 bases from J, with 6 bases in between. The CDR3 coding sequence is TGTGCCAGCAGTGAAACATATTACGAGCAGTACTTC. It specifies CASSETYYEQYF.

This clone was seen only a few times. Relative to the germline gene, one junction end is altered; a read error may explain this. The rearrangement links TRBV7-2 to TRBJ1-1; TRBD1 agrees at 7 bases. There are 15 residues in the CDR3. CDR1 and CDR2 from the germline V gene are SGHTA and FQGNSA. CDR3 nucleotide sequence: TGTGCCAGCAGCTTAGAGGGGGCGGCGAACGCTGAAGCTTTCTTT. It encodes CASSLEGAANAEAFF. Filled out from reference TRBV7-2 and TRBJ1-1, the complete variable domain reads GAGVSQSPSNKVTEKGKDVELRCDPISGHTALYWYRQSLGQGLEFLIYFQGNSAPDKSGLPSDRFSAERTGGSVSTLTIQRTQQEDSAVYLCASSLEGAANAEAFFGQGTRLTVV.

This clone has just a few counts. This specimen includes other DNA sequences encoding the same CDR3. The V and J genes are TRBV4-1 and TRBJ2-5, with unresolved D. Trimming took 1 base from V and 5 from J, leaving 8 bases between them. This CDR3 has 13 residues. Germline V gene data show CDR1 as MGHRA and CDR2 as YSYEKL. In DNA, the CDR3 is TGCGCCAGCAGCCAAGTTGTCGGGGAGACCCAGTACTTC. Translating gives CASSQVVGETQYF.

This clone was counted only a few times. The chain has TRBV20-1 and TRBJ1-2; 7 bases line up with TRBD1. The CDR3 extends over 11 amino acids. Germline values: CDR1 DFQATT, CDR2 SNEGSKA (reference sequence). With V trimmed by 7 bases and J by 2 bases, 1 base remained unmatched. CDR3 DNA sequence: TGCAGTGAACAGGGGAACTATGGCTACACCTTC. Amino acid sequence: CSEQGNYGYTF.

The rearrangement links TRBV7-8 to TRBJ2-7; D is possibly TRBD1 or TRBD2 (5 bases each). Deletions cut 5 bases from V and 0 bases from J, with 14 bases between. This CDR3 contains 15 residues. Germline-derived CDR1 and CDR2 are SGHVS and FQNEAQ. For the CDR3, the DNA is TGTGCCAGCAGCAGGGACCCCCGAAGCTCCTACGAGCAGTACGTC. Translating gives CASSRDPRSSYEQYV.

The chain carries TRBV30 and TRBJ2-5, with 13 bases fitting TRBD2. V dropped 5 bases and J dropped 2; count of bases not matched to a gene: 5. The germline CDR1 and CDR2 sequences are GTSNPN and SVGIG (reference sequence). This CDR3 is built from 15 residues. The CDR3 sequence: CAWAGTSGIQETQYF. The CDR3 coding sequence is TGTGCCTGGGCTGGGACTAGCGGGATTCAAGAGACCCAGTACTTC.

A few counts support this clone. The CDR3 loop is CASSELTSGKSEQYF. DNA of the CDR3: TGTGCCAGCAGTGAATTGACTAGCGGGAAGAGCGAGCAGTACTTC. The rearrangement links TRBV25-1 to TRBJ2-7; TRBD2 matches 11 bases. The CDR3 runs 15 residues. V dropped 1 base and J dropped 6; count of bases not matched to a gene: 5. Per the germline V gene, CDR1 is MGHDK and CDR2 is SYGVNS.

V usage is TRBV12-5 and J usage is TRBJ2-5; D remains unclear. The germline V gene has CDR1 LGHNT and CDR2 FRNRAP. The CDR3 is 12 amino acids. V was trimmed by 1 base and J by 5 bases, leaving 5 bases between them. The CDR3 loop is CASGLGWETQYF. The CDR3 DNA reads TGTGCTAGTGGTTTGGGCTGGGAGACCCAGTACTTC.

V gene TRBV18 combines with J gene TRBJ2-1, with TRBD2 identical over 11 bases. The junction had 7 bases not matched to a gene; V was cut back by 4 bases and J by 8 bases. The CDR3 totals 15 residues. The germline CDR1 and CDR2 sequences are KGHSH and LQKENI. Here the CDR3 DNA reads TGTGCCAGCTCACGGCTAGCGGGAGGATTCGATGAGCAGTTCTTC. Translated: CASSRLAGGFDEQFF.

The chain recombines TRBV27 with TRBJ2-1; 11 positions match TRBD2. V lost 3 bases to trimming and J lost 6 bases; unmatched junction nucleotides: 7. This CDR3 comprises 16 residues. From germline, CDR1 is MNHEY and CDR2 SMNVEV (reference sequence). In DNA, the CDR3 is TGTGCCAGCAGTTTGTATATAGCGGGAGGGGGCAATGAGCAGTTCTTC. This encodes CASSLYIAGGGNEQFF.

This chain's CDR3 is CASSHKDPRESCSEQYF. The CDR3 DNA reads TGTGCCAGCAGCCATAAGGACCCCAGGGAGTCCTGTTCCGAGCAGTACTTC. The chain joins TRBV9 to TRBJ2-7, with D possibly being TRBD1 or TRBD2 (5 bases each). The CDR3 loop spans 17 amino acids. Trimming pared 4 bases from V and 6 bases from J, leaving 26 bases between. From germline, CDR1 is SGDLS and CDR2 YYNGEE.

The J gene is TRBJ2-5, the V gene TRBV14; TRBD1 matches 8 bases. This CDR3 is built from 17 residues. With V trimmed by 6 bases and J by 5 bases, 17 bases remained unmatched. Germline CDR1 is SGHDN and CDR2 is FVKESK. The CDR3: CASRTPQRGQERETQYF. The CDR3 DNA sequence: TGTGCCAGCAGAACACCACAACGGGGACAGGAGAGGGAGACCCAGTACTTC.